Listed below are T cell receptor beta chains from one sample, sequenced in a study of technical replicates of blood from a handful of donors. Generated by immunoSEQ multiplex PCR, the TCRdb table keeps only in-frame clones and is missing some. Of over 90,000 clones listed, about 95% are singletons. The sample taken for sequencing was T cells isolated from PBMCs. Source of these receptors: a human donor in good health. The CDR3 runs from the conserved cysteine through the conserved F or W. A D gene is named only where the DNA matches it firmly. The size entry is marked missing in some rows and otherwise reads once, few, many or a size class.

14	-	TRBV19	-	TRBJ1-1	CASSIAGDSSEAFF	TGTGCCAGTAGTATCGCAGGGGATTCGTCTGAAGCTTTCTTT
13	-	TRBV6-4	-	TRBJ2-1	CASSDATGNEQFF	TGTGCCAGCAGTGATGCGACCGGGAATGAGCAGTTCTTC
15	-	TRBV30	TRBD1	TRBJ1-1	CAWSAQGAGFTEAFF	TGTGCCTGGAGTGCGCAGGGGGCGGGTTTCACTGAAGCTTTCTTT
17	once	TRBV7-8	TRBD2	TRBJ2-7	CASSLPRTSGGAIEQYF	TGTGCCAGCAGCTTACCCCGGACTAGCGGGGGGGCCATCGAGCAGTACTTC
20	-	TRBV27	TRBD2	TRBJ2-1	CASSSPASGGTKDSYNEQFF	TGTGCCAGCAGTTCCCCGGCTAGCGGGGGGACTAAAGACTCCTACAATGAGCAGTTCTTC
16	-	TRBV4-2	-	TRBJ1-6	CASSQGGGGGYEPLHF	TGTGCCAGCAGCCAAGGAGGTGGGGGGGGCTACGAACCCCTCCACTTT
14	once	TRBV10-3	-	TRBJ2-2	CAISENRDTGELFF	TGTGCCATCAGTGAAAACAGGGACACCGGGGAGCTGTTTTTT
12	-	TRBV6-5	-	TRBJ2-3	CASSETGKGQYF	TGTGCCAGCAGTGAAACAGGCAAAGGGCAGTATTTT
18	once	TRBV7-9	-	TRBJ2-5	CASSPSQASSQSWKTQYF	TGTGCCAGCAGTCCCAGCCAGGCTAGCTCTCAATCTTGGAAGACCCAGTACTTC
13	-	TRBV7-9	-	TRBJ2-7	CASSVKGETEQYF	TGTGCCAGCAGCGTAAAAGGGGAAACCGAGCAGTACTTC
15	-	TRBV7-9	TRBD2	TRBJ2-2	CASSFSGSHTGELFF	TGTGCCAGCAGCTTTAGCGGGAGCCACACCGGGGAGCTGTTTTTT
15	-	TRBV7-8	TRBD1	TRBJ1-5	CASSLGRTGGQPQHF	TGTGCCAGCAGCTTAGGACGGACAGGGGGTCAGCCCCAGCATTTT
16	-	TRBV9	-	TRBJ2-3	CASSPTGILVGDTQYF	TGTGCCAGCAGCCCAACCGGTATCCTAGTGGGAGATACGCAGTATTTT
19	-	TRBV10-3	-	TRBJ2-4	CAISESRTRQGIAKNIQYF	TGTGCCATCAGTGAGTCGAGGACTAGACAGGGGATAGCCAAAAACATTCAGTACTTC
14	-	TRBV6-5	-	TRBJ1-4	CASSRGQNNEKLFF	TGTGCCAGCAGCCGTGGACAGAATAATGAAAAACTGTTTTTT
20	-	TRBV27	TRBD2	TRBJ2-2	CASTGSGRGSDGTGRGELFF	TGTGCCAGCACCGGTAGCGGGAGAGGTTCCGACGGAACAGGGCGGGGGGAGCTGTTTTTT
15	-	TRBV28	-	TRBJ1-5	CASSLQGPYNQPQHF	TGTGCCAGCAGTTTACAGGGGCCGTACAATCAGCCCCAGCATTTT
11	once	TRBV29-1	-	TRBJ2-7	CSVALNWEQYF	TGCAGCGTCGCCCTCAACTGGGAGCAGTACTTC
16	-	TRBV18	-	TRBJ1-5	CASSPATPQNNQPQHF	TGTGCCAGCTCACCAGCGACACCACAGAACAATCAGCCCCAGCATTTT
16	-	TRBV9	-	TRBJ2-3	CASSVGMGTSTDTQYF	TGTGCCAGCAGCGTAGGGATGGGGACTAGCACAGATACGCAGTATTTT
19	-	TRBV28	TRBD2	TRBJ2-1	CASTPRGTSGRIFYNEQFF	TGTGCCAGCACCCCCCGAGGGACTAGCGGGAGGATCTTCTACAATGAGCAGTTCTTC
14	few	TRBV7-2	-	TRBJ2-7	CASSLVAVDYEQYF	TGTGCCAGCAGCTTAGTGGCAGTCGACTACGAGCAGTACTTC
14	-	TRBV7-8	-	TRBJ1-5	CASSSERSHRPQHF	TGTGCCAGCAGCTCGGAGAGGAGCCATCGGCCCCAGCATTTT
14	once	TRBV7-2	TRBD2	TRBJ2-7	CASTPVAGRHEQYF	TGTGCCAGCACCCCCGTAGCGGGACGACACGAGCAGTACTTC
14	-	TRBV19	-	TRBJ2-1	CASSIAGLEDEQFF	TGTGCCAGTAGTATTGCGGGCCTCGAGGATGAGCAGTTCTTC
15	-	TRBV28	TRBD2	TRBJ2-1	CASRSTGTSYNEQFF	TGTGCCAGCAGGTCGACCGGGACTAGCTACAATGAGCAGTTCTTC
15	-	TRBV19	-	TRBJ2-1	CASTDPGRGFSEQFF	TGTGCCAGTACCGATCCGGGCCGAGGGTTTAGTGAGCAGTTCTTC
15	-	TRBV5-1	-	TRBJ2-2	CASSLQGGNTGELFF	TGCGCCAGCAGCTTGCAAGGGGGGAACACCGGGGAGCTGTTTTTT
15	-	TRBV5-1	-	TRBJ2-1	CASSPVPGSYNEQFF	TGCGCCAGCAGCCCAGTCCCCGGGTCCTACAATGAGCAGTTCTTC
12	-	TRBV7-9	TRBD1	TRBJ1-1	CATSSGGLEAFF	TGTGCCACCAGCTCAGGGGGCCTTGAAGCTTTCTTT
13	-	TRBV5-1	-	TRBJ1-1	CASSWAGNTEAFF	TGCGCCAGCAGTTGGGCGGGGAACACTGAAGCTTTCTTT
14	once	TRBV6-1	-	TRBJ2-1	CASTQGGSYNEQFF	TGTGCCAGCACGCAGGGTGGGTCCTACAATGAGCAGTTCTTC
16	-	TRBV4-1	-	TRBJ2-5	CASRPHSSPYQETQYF	TGCGCCAGCAGACCCCACTCATCCCCCTACCAAGAGACCCAGTACTTC
16	-	TRBV28	-	TRBJ2-2	CASTPTGTINTGELFF	TGTGCCAGCACCCCAACCGGGACAATAAACACCGGGGAGCTGTTTTTT
18	once	TRBV7-9	TRBD2	TRBJ2-7	CASSPLLAGESVSYEQYF	TGTGCCAGCAGCCCTTTGCTAGCGGGAGAGTCGGTCTCCTACGAGCAGTACTTC
17	-	TRBV19	-	TRBJ1-6	CASSIPQTDHYNSPLHF	TGTGCCAGTAGTATCCCCCAGACAGACCATTATAATTCACCCCTCCACTTT
13	-	TRBV4-2	-	TRBJ2-5	CASSQDVRKTQYF	TGTGCCAGCAGCCAAGATGTGAGGAAGACCCAGTACTTC
14	once	TRBV5-4	-	TRBJ2-7	CASSLWDSRYEQYF	TGTGCCAGCAGTCTCTGGGACTCCCGTTACGAGCAGTACTTC
14	-	TRBV2	TRBD2	TRBJ2-3	CASGLAGPTDTQYF	TGTGCCAGCGGACTAGCGGGACCCACAGATACGCAGTATTTT
15	-	TRBV30	TRBD1	TRBJ2-7	CAWSVGQAFTYEQYF	TGTGCCTGGAGTGTAGGACAGGCTTTTACCTACGAGCAGTACTTC
13	-	TRBV10-3	-	TRBJ1-5	CAVNAYINQPQHF	TGTGCCGTCAACGCGTATATCAATCAGCCCCAGCATTTT
14	-	TRBV13	-	TRBJ1-5	CASSLGGGNQPQHF	TGTGCCAGCAGCTTGGGGGGAGGGAATCAGCCCCAGCATTTT
13	-	TRBV29-1	TRBD2	TRBJ2-1	CSVLAASYNEQFF	TGCAGCGTGCTAGCGGCCTCCTACAATGAGCAGTTCTTC
15	once	TRBV5-6	TRBD2	TRBJ2-7	CASSPIAGGSYEQYF	TGTGCCAGCAGCCCTATCGCGGGAGGTTCCTACGAGCAGTACTTC
16	-	TRBV14	TRBD1	TRBJ1-2	CASSQERQGHNYGYTF	TGTGCCAGCAGCCAAGAAAGACAGGGCCATAACTATGGCTACACCTTC
17	-	TRBV5-1	-	TRBJ2-1	CASSLFNGGTIQVEQFF	TGCGCCAGCAGCTTGTTTAACGGCGGGACGATACAGGTGGAGCAGTTCTTC
14	-	TRBV11-3	-	TRBJ2-7	CASSFQLTGYEQYF	TGTGCCAGCAGCTTCCAACTTACAGGCTACGAGCAGTACTTC
13	-	TRBV5-6	-	TRBJ1-2	CASSLYRDYGYTF	TGTGCCAGCAGCTTGTACAGGGACTATGGCTACACCTTC
13	-	TRBV7-9	-	TRBJ2-3	CASSLVREGTQYF	TGTGCCAGCAGCTTAGTCAGGGAAGGTACGCAGTATTTT
15	-	TRBV4-1	TRBD2	TRBJ2-1	CASSQVGAIAGGQFF	TGCGCCAGCAGCCAAGTCGGGGCGATAGCGGGAGGGCAGTTCTTC
14	-	TRBV2	-	TRBJ2-2	CASSPTGLYGELFF	TGTGCCAGCAGTCCCACAGGGCTTTACGGGGAGCTGTTTTTT
15	-	TRBV7-6	TRBD2	TRBJ2-1	CASSLVAGVGNEQFF	TGTGCCAGCAGCTTAGTAGCGGGAGTGGGAAATGAGCAGTTCTTC
16	-	TRBV5-1	TRBD1	TRBJ2-7	CASSPLYETGTYEQYF	TGCGCCAGCAGCCCGTTGTATGAGACAGGGACCTACGAGCAGTACTTC
16	-	TRBV4-1	TRBD1	TRBJ1-1	CASSRKQGEGNTEAFF	TGCGCCAGCAGCCGAAAACAGGGGGAGGGGAACACTGAAGCTTTCTTT
19	-	TRBV4-1	TRBD2	TRBJ2-4	CASSQGGSGGLLAKNIQYF	TGCGCCAGCAGCCAAGGAGGTAGCGGGGGACTATTAGCCAAAAACATTCAGTACTTC
14	-	TRBV29-1	TRBD2	TRBJ2-1	CSVGWTSGYNEQFF	TGCAGCGTTGGCTGGACTAGCGGGTACAATGAGCAGTTCTTC
13	-	TRBV28	TRBD2	TRBJ2-7	CASRSSGSPGQYF	TGTGCCAGCAGATCTAGCGGCTCGCCGGGGCAGTACTTC
15	-	TRBV5-1	-	TRBJ2-6	CASSLEVRGVNVLTF	TGCGCCAGCAGCTTGGAAGTCAGAGGTGTCAACGTCCTGACTTTC
13	-	TRBV10-1	-	TRBJ2-3	CASTRDFTDTQYF	TGCGCCAGCACCCGGGACTTCACAGATACGCAGTATTTT